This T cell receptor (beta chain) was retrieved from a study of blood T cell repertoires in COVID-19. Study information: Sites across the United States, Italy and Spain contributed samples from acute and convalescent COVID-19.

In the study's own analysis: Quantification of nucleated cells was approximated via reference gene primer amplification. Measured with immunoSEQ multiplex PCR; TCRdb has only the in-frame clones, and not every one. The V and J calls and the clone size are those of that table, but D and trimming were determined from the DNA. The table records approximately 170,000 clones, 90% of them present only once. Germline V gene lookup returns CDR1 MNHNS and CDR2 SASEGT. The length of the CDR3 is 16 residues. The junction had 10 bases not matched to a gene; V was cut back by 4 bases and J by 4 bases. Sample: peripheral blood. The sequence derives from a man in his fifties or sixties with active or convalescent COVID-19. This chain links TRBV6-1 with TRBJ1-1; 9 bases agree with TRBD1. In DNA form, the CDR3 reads TGTGCCAGCAGTGGCTATGGACAGGGGAGGGGCACTGAAGCTTTCTTT. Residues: CASSGYGQGRGTEAFF.